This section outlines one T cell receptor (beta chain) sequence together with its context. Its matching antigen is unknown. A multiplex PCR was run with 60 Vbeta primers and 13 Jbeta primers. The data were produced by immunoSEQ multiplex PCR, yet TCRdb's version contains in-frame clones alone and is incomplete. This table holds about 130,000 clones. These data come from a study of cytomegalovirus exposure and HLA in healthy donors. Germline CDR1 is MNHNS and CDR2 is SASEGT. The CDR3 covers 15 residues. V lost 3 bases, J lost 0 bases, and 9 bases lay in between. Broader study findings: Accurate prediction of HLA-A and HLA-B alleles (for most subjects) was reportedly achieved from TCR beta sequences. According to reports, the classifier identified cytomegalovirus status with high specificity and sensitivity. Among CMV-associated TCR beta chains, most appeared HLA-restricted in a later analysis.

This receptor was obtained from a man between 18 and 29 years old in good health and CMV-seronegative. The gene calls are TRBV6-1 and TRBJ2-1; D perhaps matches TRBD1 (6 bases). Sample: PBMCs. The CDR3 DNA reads TGTGCCAGCAGTGATCAGGGGCGCTCCTACAATGAGCAGTTCTTC. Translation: CASSDQGRSYNEQFF.